This T cell receptor beta chain was sequenced for a study of Graves' ophthalmopathy and Graves' hyperthyroidism. The authors amplified TCR beta CDR3 regions from RNA transcripts. HTBI-primed RT-PCR formed the first round, and a multiplex PCR formed the second. TCRdb analysed the multiplex PCR reads with MiXCR anew, one entry per CDR3 protein. The sample lists roughly 500,000 distinct CDR3 sequences, 14% occurring once. This clonotype was picked up many times. The CDR3 length is 9 residues. Trimming pared 5 bases from V and 12 bases from J, leaving 8 bases between. Germline CDR1 SGHVS, CDR2 FQNEAQ. The material sequenced was blood. This clonotype originated in a young woman with Graves' ophthalmopathy. The rearrangement links TRBV7-8 to TRBJ2-7; no definite D call. DNA of the CDR3: TGTGCCAGCAGCCCCCGTTTGTACTTC. Translated: CASSPRLYF. Full variable domain (remainder filled in from reference TRBV7-8 and TRBJ2-7): GAGVSQSPRYKVAKRGQDVALRCDPISGHVSLFWYQQALGQGPEFLTYFQNEAQLDKSGLPSDRFFAERPEGSVSTLKIQRTQQEDSAVYLCASSPRLYFGPGTRLTVT.